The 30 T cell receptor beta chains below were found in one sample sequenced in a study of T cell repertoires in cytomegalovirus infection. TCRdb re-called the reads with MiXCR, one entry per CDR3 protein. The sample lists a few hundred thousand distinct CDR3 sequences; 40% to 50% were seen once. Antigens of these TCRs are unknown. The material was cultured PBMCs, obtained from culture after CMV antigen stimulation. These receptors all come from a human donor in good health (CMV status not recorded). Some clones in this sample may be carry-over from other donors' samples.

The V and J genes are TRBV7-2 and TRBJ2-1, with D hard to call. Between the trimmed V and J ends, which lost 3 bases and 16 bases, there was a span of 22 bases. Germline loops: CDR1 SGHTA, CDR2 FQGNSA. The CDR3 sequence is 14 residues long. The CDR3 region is CASSFPGLAPGQFF. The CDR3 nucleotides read TGTGCCAGCAGCTTCCCTGGGTTAGCCCCAGGTCAATTCTTC.

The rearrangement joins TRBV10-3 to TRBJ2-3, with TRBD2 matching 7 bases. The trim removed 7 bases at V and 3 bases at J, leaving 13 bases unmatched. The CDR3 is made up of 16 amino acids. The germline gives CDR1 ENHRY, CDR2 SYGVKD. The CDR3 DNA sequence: TGTGCCATCATGAGGGCCCTAACGGGAGGAACAGATACGCAGTATTTT. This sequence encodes CAIMRALTGGTDTQYF.

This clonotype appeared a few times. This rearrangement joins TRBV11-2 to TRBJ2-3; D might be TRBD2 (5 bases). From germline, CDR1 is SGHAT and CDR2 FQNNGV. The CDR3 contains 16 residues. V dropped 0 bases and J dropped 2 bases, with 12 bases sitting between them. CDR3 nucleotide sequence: TGTGCCAGCAGCTTAGATATCAAGCGGTCCACAGATACGCAGTATTTT. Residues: CASSLDIKRSTDTQYF.

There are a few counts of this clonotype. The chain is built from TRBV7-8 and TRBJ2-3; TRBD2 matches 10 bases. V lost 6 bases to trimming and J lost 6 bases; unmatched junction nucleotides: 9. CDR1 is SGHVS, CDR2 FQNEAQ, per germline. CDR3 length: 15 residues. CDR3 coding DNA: TGTGCCAGCAGAGTAACTAGCGGGATGGCGGATACGCAGTATTTT. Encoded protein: CASRVTSGMADTQYF.

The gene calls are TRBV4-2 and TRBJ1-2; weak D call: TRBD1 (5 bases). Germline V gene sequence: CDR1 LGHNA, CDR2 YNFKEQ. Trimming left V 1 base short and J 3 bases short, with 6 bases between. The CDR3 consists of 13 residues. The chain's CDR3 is CASSQGGYYGYTF. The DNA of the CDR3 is TGTGCCAGCAGCCAAGGGGGCTACTATGGCTACACCTTC.

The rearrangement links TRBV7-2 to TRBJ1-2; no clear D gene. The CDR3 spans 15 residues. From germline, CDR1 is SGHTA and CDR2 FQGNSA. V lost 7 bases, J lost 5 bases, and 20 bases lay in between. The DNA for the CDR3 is TGTGCCAGCATCCCAGTGGAGGTGGCAGGTTATGGCTACACCTTC. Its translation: CASIPVEVAGYGYTF.

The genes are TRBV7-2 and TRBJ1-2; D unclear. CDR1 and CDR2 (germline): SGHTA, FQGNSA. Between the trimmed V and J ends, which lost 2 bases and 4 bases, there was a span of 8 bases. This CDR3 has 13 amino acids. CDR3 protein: CASSLRHGYGYTF. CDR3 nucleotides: TGTGCCAGCAGCTTAAGACACGGCTATGGCTACACCTTC.

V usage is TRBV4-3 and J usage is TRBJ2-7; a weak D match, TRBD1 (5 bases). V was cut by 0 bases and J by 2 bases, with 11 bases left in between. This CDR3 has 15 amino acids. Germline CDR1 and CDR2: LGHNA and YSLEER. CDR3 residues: CASSQDYRSPYEQYF. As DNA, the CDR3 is TGCGCCAGCAGCCAAGATTACAGGTCACCCTACGAGCAGTACTTC.

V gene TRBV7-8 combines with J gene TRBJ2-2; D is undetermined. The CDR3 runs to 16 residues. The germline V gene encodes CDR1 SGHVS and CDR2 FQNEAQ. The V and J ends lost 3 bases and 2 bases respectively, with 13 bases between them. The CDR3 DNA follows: TGTGCCAGCAGCTTGTGGCTGGACCATAACACCGGGGAGCTGTTTTTT. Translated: CASSLWLDHNTGELFF.

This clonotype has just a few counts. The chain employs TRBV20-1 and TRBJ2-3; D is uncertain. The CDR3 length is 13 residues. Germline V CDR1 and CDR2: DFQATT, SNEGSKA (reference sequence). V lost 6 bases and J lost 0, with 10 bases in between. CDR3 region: CSAQVPSTDTQYF. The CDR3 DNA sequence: TGCAGTGCCCAGGTTCCTAGCACAGATACGCAGTATTTT.

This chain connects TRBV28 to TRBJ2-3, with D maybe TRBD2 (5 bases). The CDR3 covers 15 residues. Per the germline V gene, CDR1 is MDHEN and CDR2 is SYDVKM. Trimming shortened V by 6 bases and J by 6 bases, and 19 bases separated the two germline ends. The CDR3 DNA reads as TGTGCCAGCAGCTTCCGGAACAGCGGCGCGGATACGCAGTATTTT. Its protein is CASSFRNSGADTQYF.

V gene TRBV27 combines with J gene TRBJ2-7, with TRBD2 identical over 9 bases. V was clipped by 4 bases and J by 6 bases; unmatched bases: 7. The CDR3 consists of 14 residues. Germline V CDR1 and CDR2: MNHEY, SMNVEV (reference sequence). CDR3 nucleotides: TGTGCCAGCAGTTCGGGACTAGCACTCTCCGAGCAGTACTTC. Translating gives CASSSGLALSEQYF.

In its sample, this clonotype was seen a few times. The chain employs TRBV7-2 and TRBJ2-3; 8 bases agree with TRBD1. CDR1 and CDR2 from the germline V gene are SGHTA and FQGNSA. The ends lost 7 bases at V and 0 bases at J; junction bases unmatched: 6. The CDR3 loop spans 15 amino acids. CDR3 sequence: CASKGRGRSTDTQYF. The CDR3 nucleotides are TGTGCCAGCAAGGGCAGGGGGCGAAGCACAGATACGCAGTATTTT.

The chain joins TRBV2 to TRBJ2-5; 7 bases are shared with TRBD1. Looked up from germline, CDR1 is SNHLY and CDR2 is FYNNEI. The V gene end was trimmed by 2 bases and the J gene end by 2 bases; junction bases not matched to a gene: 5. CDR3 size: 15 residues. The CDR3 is CASSELGTAQETQYF. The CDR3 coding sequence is TGTGCCAGCAGTGAATTGGGGACAGCTCAAGAGACCCAGTACTTC.

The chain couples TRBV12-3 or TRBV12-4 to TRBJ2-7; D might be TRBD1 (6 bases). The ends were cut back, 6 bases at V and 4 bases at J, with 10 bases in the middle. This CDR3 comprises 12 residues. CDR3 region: CASRSTGYEQYF. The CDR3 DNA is TGTGCCAGCAGATCCACAGGGTACGAGCAGTACTTC.

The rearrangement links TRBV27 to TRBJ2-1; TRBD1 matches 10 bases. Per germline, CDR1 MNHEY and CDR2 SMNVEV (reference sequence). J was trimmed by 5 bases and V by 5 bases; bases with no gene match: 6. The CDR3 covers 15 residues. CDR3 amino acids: CASSPGQGRNNEQFF. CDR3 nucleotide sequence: TGTGCCAGCAGTCCGGGACAGGGGAGGAACAATGAGCAGTTCTTC.

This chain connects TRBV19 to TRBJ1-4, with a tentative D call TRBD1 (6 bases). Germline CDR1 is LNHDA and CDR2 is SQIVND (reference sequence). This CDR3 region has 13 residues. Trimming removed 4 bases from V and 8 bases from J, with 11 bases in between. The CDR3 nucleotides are TGTGCCAGTAGTAACAGGGCTGGCGAAAAACTGTTTTTT. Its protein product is CASSNRAGEKLFF.

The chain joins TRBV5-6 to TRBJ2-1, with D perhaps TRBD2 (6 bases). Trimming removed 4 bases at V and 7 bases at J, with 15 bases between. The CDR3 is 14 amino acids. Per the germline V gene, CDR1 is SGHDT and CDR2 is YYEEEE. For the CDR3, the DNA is TGTGCCAGCAGCCCGAACGGGGGAACGAATGAGCAGTTCTTC. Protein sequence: CASSPNGGTNEQFF. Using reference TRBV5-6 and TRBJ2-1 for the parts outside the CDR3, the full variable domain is DAGVTQSPTHLIKTRGQQVTLRCSPKSGHDTVSWYQQALGQGPQFIFQYYEEEERQRGNFPDRFSGHQFPNYSSELNVNALLLGDSALYLCASSPNGGTNEQFFGPGTRLTVL.

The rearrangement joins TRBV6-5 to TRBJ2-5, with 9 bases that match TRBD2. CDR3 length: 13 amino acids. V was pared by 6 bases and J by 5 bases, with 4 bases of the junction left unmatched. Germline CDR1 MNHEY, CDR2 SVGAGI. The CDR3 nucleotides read TGTGCCAGCAGACCTAGCGGGACCGAGACCCAGTACTTC. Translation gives CASRPSGTETQYF.

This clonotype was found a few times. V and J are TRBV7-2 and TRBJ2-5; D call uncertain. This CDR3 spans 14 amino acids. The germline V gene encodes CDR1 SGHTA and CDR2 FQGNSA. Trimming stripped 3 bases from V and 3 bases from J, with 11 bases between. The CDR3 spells CASSFVGPKETQYF. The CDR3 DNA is TGTGCCAGCAGCTTCGTGGGCCCTAAAGAGACCCAGTACTTC.

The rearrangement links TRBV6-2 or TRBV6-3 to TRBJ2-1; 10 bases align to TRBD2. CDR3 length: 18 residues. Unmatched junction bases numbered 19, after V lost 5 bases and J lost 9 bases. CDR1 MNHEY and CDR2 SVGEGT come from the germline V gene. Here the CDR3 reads CASSPPQKLAGAGSEQFF. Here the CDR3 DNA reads TGTGCCAGCAGTCCCCCCCAAAAGCTAGCGGGAGCCGGGAGTGAGCAGTTCTTC.

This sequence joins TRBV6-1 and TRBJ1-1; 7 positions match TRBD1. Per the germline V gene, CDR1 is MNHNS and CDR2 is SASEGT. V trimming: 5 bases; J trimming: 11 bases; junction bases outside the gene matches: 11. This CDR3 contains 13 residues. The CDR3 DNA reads TGTGCCAGCAGTTACGCCTTACAGGGGATTGCTTTCTTT. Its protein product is CASSYALQGIAFF.

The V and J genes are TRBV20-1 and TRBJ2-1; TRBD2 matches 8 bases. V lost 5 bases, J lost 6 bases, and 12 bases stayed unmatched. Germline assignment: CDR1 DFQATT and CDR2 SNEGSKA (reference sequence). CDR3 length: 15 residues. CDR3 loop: CSAGGGGGWSNEQFF. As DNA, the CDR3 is TGCAGTGCTGGGGGGGGCGGGGGGTGGAGCAATGAGCAGTTCTTC.

The CDR3 DNA follows: TGTGCCAGCGGTTTCGCAGGGGGCTACAATGAGCAGTTCTTC. It encodes CASGFAGGYNEQFF. The chain is built from TRBV6-1 and TRBJ2-1, with 7 nucleotides matching TRBD1. This CDR3 has 14 amino acids. The V gene end was trimmed by 8 bases and the J gene end by 3 bases; junction bases not matched to a gene: 7. In germline, CDR1 is MNHNS, CDR2 SASEGT.

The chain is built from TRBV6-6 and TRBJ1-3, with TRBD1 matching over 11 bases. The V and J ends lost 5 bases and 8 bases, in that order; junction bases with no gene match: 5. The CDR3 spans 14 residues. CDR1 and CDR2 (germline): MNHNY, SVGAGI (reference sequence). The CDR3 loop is CASSRDRGTDTIYF. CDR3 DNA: TGTGCCAGCAGTCGGGACAGGGGGACAGACACCATATATTTT.

The CDR3 nucleotides are TGTGCCAGCAGCTTGTTGGGGGTACAGGGCACTGAAGCTTTCTTT. Translated: CASSLLGVQGTEAFF. V gene TRBV5-6 combines with J gene TRBJ1-1, with D tentatively TRBD1 (6 bases). V lost 1 base and J 4 bases, leaving 14 bases between the germline ends. The CDR3 runs 15 residues. Germline assignment: CDR1 SGHDT and CDR2 YYEEEE. The full variable domain, with the rest looked up from reference TRBV5-6 and TRBJ1-1, is DAGVTQSPTHLIKTRGQQVTLRCSPKSGHDTVSWYQQALGQGPQFIFQYYEEEERQRGNFPDRFSGHQFPNYSSELNVNALLLGDSALYLCASSLLGVQGTEAFFGQGTRLTVV.

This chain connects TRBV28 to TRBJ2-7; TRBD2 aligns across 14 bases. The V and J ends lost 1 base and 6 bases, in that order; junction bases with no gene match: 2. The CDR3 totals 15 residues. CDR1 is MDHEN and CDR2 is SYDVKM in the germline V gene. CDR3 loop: CASSLFGLAGGEQYF. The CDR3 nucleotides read TGTGCCAGCAGTTTATTTGGACTAGCGGGGGGCGAGCAGTACTTC.

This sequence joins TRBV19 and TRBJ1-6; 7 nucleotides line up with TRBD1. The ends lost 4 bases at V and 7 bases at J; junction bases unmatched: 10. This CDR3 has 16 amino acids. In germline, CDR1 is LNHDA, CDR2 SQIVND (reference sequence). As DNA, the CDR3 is TGTGCCAGTAGTACTCGCAGGACAGGCGTAAATTCACCCCTCCACTTT. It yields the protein CASSTRRTGVNSPLHF.

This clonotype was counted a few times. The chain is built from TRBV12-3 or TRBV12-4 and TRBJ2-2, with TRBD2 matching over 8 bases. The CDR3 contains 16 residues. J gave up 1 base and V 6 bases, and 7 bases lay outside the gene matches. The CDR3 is CASRGAGERNTGELFF. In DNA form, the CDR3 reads TGTGCCAGCAGGGGAGCGGGAGAGAGGAACACCGGGGAGCTGTTTTTT.

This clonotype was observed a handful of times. The CDR3 DNA follows: TGTGCCAGCAGTTCGCAGGGGGACACCGGGGAGCTGTTTTTT. This sequence encodes CASSSQGDTGELFF. The V gene is TRBV12-3 or TRBV12-4, the J gene TRBJ2-2; 7 bases fit TRBD1. The CDR3 totals 14 residues. With V trimmed by 4 bases and J by 3 bases, 2 bases remained unmatched.